This paragraph reports one T cell receptor beta chain. A much larger clone lies a single base off, so this may be a read error. These data belong to a study of blood T cells in healthy people across ages. V was clipped by 0 bases and J by 7 bases, with 14 bases between them. The CDR3 has 14 amino acids. Germline V gene sequence: CDR1 SGHRS, CDR2 YFSETQ. Alongside a J-beta primer mix, a sample-barcoded 5' primer served in a second PCR lasting about 7 to 12 cycles. Via MiXCR, TCRdb re-called the 5' RACE reads, giving one row per CDR3 protein. The table has about 1,400,000 distinct CDR3 sequences, approximately 60% seen once.

This clonotype was obtained from a man between 18 and 35 years old in good health. The chain recombines TRBV5-1 with TRBJ2-7; unclear D gene. Sequencing was carried out using blood. The CDR3 sequence: CASSLVIRDNEQYF. The CDR3 DNA reads TGCGCCAGCAGCTTGGTAATAAGAGACAATGAGCAGTACTTC.